This T cell receptor beta chain was recorded in a study of T cells of healthy individuals. This clonotype appeared many times. One entry per CDR3 protein results from TCRdb running MiXCR on the 5' RACE reads. The table has about 60,000 distinct CDR3 sequences, around 15% seen once; the top ten hold approximately 4.6%. Germline CDR1 SGHAT, CDR2 FQNNGV. Trimming cost V 5 bases and J 9 bases, with 10 bases left between them. This CDR3 is 12 amino acids long. The TCR was taken from a human donor in good health. The chain has TRBV11-2 and TRBJ2-2, with D perhaps TRBD1 (6 bases). The CDR3 DNA follows: TGTGCCAGCAGCCCACAGGGTCGGGAGCTGTTTTTT. As protein: CASSPQGRELFF.